What follows is one TCR beta chain and its context. Its antigen is not yet known. Per-base qualities were not stored, and no clone one base away is much larger. These data are taken from a study of a mutant IDH1 vaccine in newly diagnosed glioma (dated by TCRdb to the early 2020s). Broadly, across the study: Eight vaccinations were administered to patients in weeks 1, 3, 5, 7, 11, 15, 19 and 23, corresponding to visits V03 through V10. Vaccination began 4-6 weeks after radiotherapy alone, or alongside temozolomide cycles in the chemotherapy-containing groups. The approximately 32 treated patients were approximately 62% male and approximately 40% female, with a mean age of around 40 years. Before enrollment, most patients had been given radiochemotherapy with temozolomide as standard therapy, while the rest had received either radiotherapy alone or temozolomide alone. Peripheral blood was drawn at six visits: V03 (baseline), V05, V07, V10, V12 and V13. Longitudinal TCRB deep sequencing was performed for 20 to 30 treated patients wherever samples were available for exploratory analyses. Study-level results and caveats: Vaccine-induced immune responses across multiple MHC alleles were detected in 93.3% of patients. It was noted by the authors that analyses of patient blood samples could not be reproduced owing to sample limitations. No apparent relationship was observed between pseudoprogression and alterations in the top peripheral T cell clonotypes detected by TCRB sequencing. Selection of PBMC samples for TCRB deep sequencing was based on availability.

The protocol used for the library was the immunoSEQ multiplex PCR assay. Rearranged TCR beta chain sequences were amplified using the hsTCRB Kit according to the manufacturer's protocol. TCRB libraries were sequenced on an Illumina MiSeq. The study's own analysis went as follows. The kit vendor's proprietary platform handled demultiplexing, trimming and gene mapping. TCRdb mirrors the immuneACCESS table, restricted to in-frame sequences. Some clones are absent from its copies; in checked studies, under half trace to an unresolved V gene, and the reason for the others is unknown. V and J calls and clone size are copied from that table; D and trimming were computed from the DNA. For this sample there are tens of thousands of clones; approximately 84% appear just once. Of the sample, approximately 8% is held by the ten largest clones. The germline V gene gives CDR1 as SGHAT and CDR2 as FQNNGV. V drops 5 bases and J drops 5 bases, leaving 16 bases in between. The cysteine opens and the phenylalanine closes a CDR3 of 15 amino acids. Only the CDR3 portion is preserved as DNA: 45 bases, with reading frame beginning at the first base.

The time point label on this specimen signifies: week 23, last vaccination. A 20-mer mutant IDH1 peptide at 300 micrograms in Montanide made up each vaccine dose, which was injected subcutaneously together with topical imiquimod. All donors had newly diagnosed IDH1-mutant astrocytomas of WHO grade 3 or 4 that showed loss of nuclear ATRX. The samples were drawn from NOA16, a multicentre, single-arm, open-label phase I trial in Germany that tested a mutant IDH1 peptide vaccine in humans for the first time. Genomic DNA for TCRB sequencing was extracted from EDTA blood using the DNeasy Blood and Tissue Kit.

This TCR was sampled from a woman younger than 30 with glioma. The sequence links TRBV11-2 to TRBJ2-1, and TRBD2 may be the D gene, going by 6 matching bases. Material: PBMCs, obtained from a glioma patient whose treatment included an IDH1 peptide vaccine. In nucleotide form, the sequence is TGTGCCAGCAGCGGGGGACTTGAACTCCACAATGAGCAGTTCTTC. The translation is CASSGGLELHNEQFF.